Listed below are T cell receptor beta chains from one sample, sequenced in a study of blood T cell repertoires in COVID-19. The protocol was immunoSEQ multiplex PCR, while the TCRdb copy is restricted to in-frame clones and leaves out a portion. The sample shows some 240,000 clones, about 90% of them seen only once. Material for sequencing was PBMCs or T cells enriched from blood (not recorded which). The source of these receptors is a woman in her thirties or forties with acute COVID-19. Each CDR3 is given with its conserved first and last residue. A D gene is named only where the DNA matches it firmly. Only part of the rows carry a size: once, few, many, or a class if the clone is expanded.

.	.	TRBJ2-1	TRBV3-1/TRBV3-2	TGTGCCAGCACTCTCCGTGGCGGCTACAATGAGCAGTTCTTC	CASTLRGGYNEQFF
.	TRBD1	TRBJ1-6	TRBV5-1	TGCGCCAGCAGCCGGTACAGGGGAGATAATTCACCCCTCCACTTT	CASSRYRGDNSPLHF
.	TRBD2	TRBJ2-7	TRBV19	TGTGCCAGTAACCCAGCGGGAGTTTCCGAGCAGTACTTC	CASNPAGVSEQYF
.	.	TRBJ1-2	TRBV9	TGTGCCAGCAGCCGCAGGAGCGGCGGCTACACCTTC	CASSRRSGGYTF
.	TRBD1	TRBJ1-1	TRBV4-1	TGCGCCAGCAGCCTTACTAACGAGGGACAGTGGAACACTGAAGCTTTCTTT	CASSLTNEGQWNTEAFF
.	TRBD2	TRBJ2-2	TRBV11-2	TGTGCCAGCAGCGTCGGGGGGTACACCGGGGAGCTGTTTTTT	CASSVGGYTGELFF
.	.	TRBJ1-2	TRBV4-1	TGCGCCAGCAGCCCAAGGGTAGACAGGACTAACTATGGCTACACCTTC	CASSPRVDRTNYGYTF
.	TRBD2	TRBJ2-1	TRBV4-2	TGTGCCAGCAGCCCTACTTCTAGCGGGGGTCAATACAATGAGCAGTTCTTC	CASSPTSSGGQYNEQFF
.	TRBD1	TRBJ2-7	TRBV14	TGTGCCAGCAGCCACCGCACCGGGACAGGGACCTACGAGCAGTACTTC	CASSHRTGTGTYEQYF
.	TRBD2	TRBJ2-7	TRBV18	TGTGCCAGCTCACCACCGAGCGGGAGTGATGACGAGCAGTACTTC	CASSPPSGSDDEQYF
.	TRBD2	TRBJ2-1	TRBV3-1/TRBV3-2	TGTGCCAGCAGCTTAGACGGACTAGCGGGAGGGAACAATGAGCAGTTCTTC	CASSLDGLAGGNNEQFF
once	.	TRBJ2-3	TRBV11-2	TGTGCCAGCAGCTTACTGGGGAGTGGAACAGATACGCAGTATTTT	CASSLLGSGTDTQYF
.	TRBD1	TRBJ1-2	TRBV11-2	TGTGCCAGCAGCTTTGGGACAGGGAGTGGCTACACCTTC	CASSFGTGSGYTF
.	TRBD2	TRBJ2-7	TRBV5-5	TGTGCCAGCAGCAGAGAAGCGGGAGGTGCCTACGAGCAGTACTTC	CASSREAGGAYEQYF
.	.	TRBJ1-1	TRBV7-9	TGTGCCAGCATCTCGGACAGGAACACTGAAGCTTTCTTT	CASISDRNTEAFF
.	TRBD1	TRBJ1-1	TRBV29-1	TGCAGCGCTTCGGGACAGGGGAAAGAAGCTTTCTTT	CSASGQGKEAFF
.	.	TRBJ2-3	TRBV7-9	TGTGCCAGCAGCTTATGGGAGACAGATACGCAGTATTTT	CASSLWETDTQYF
once	.	TRBJ2-3	TRBV5-8	TGTGCCAGCAGCTCCCCGAACCAACTAGTTTTAGATACGCAGTATTTT	CASSSPNQLVLDTQYF
.	TRBD1	TRBJ2-7	TRBV5-1	TGCGCCAGCAGCCCCCCGGGACAGTCCTACGAGCAGTACTTC	CASSPPGQSYEQYF
.	.	TRBJ2-7	TRBV18	TGTGCCAGCTCACCGCGACGGGGTACCTACGAGCAGTACTTC	CASSPRRGTYEQYF
.	TRBD2	TRBJ2-7	TRBV7-9	TGTGCCAGCAGCTTGGCTAGCGGTTATTCCTACGAGCAGTACTTC	CASSLASGYSYEQYF
once	.	TRBJ2-1	TRBV19	TGTGCCAGTAGTATAGGAGGCCGTAGGCCCTACAATGAGCAGTTCTTC	CASSIGGRRPYNEQFF
.	TRBD2	TRBJ2-5	TRBV10-1	TGCGCCAGCAGTGAGAGCGGGATGGGTGAGACCCAGTACTTC	CASSESGMGETQYF
.	TRBD1	TRBJ2-7	TRBV5-1	TGCGCCAGCAGCCCAAGGACAGGGCCGTACGAGCAGTACTTC	CASSPRTGPYEQYF
.	TRBD1	TRBJ1-5	TRBV19	TGTGCCAGCCGAAGACAGGGAGGTGGCGATCAGCCCCAGCATTTT	CASRRQGGGDQPQHF
.	TRBD1	TRBJ2-7	TRBV10-3	TGTGCCATCAGTGAGTCCAGGACAGGGGTCCACGAGCAGTACTTC	CAISESRTGVHEQYF
.	.	TRBJ1-4	TRBV7-6	TGTGCCAGCAGCACCGTACCGTTAGGGAGGGGGAATTCCCATAATGAAAAACTGTTTTTT	CASSTVPLGRGNSHNEKLFF
.	.	TRBJ2-2	TRBV11-3	TGTGCCAGCATTGGGGGTGTGGGACAGAACACCGGGGAGCTGTTTTTT	CASIGGVGQNTGELFF
.	.	TRBJ2-1	TRBV7-9	TGTGCCAGCAGCCTTGAGCGGAGCTCCTACAATGAGCAGTTCTTC	CASSLERSSYNEQFF
.	TRBD1	TRBJ1-5	TRBV19	TGTGCCAGCAAGGACAGGGGAGGTCTCCCTTATCAGCCCCAGCATTTT	CASKDRGGLPYQPQHF
once	TRBD1	TRBJ1-1	TRBV27	TGTGCCAGCAGTGTATACAGGGGAAACCCTGAAGCTTTCTTT	CASSVYRGNPEAFF
.	.	TRBJ1-3	TRBV3-1/TRBV3-2	TGTGCCAGCAGCCAAGCTATTGGAAACACCATATATTTT	CASSQAIGNTIYF
.	TRBD1	TRBJ2-7	TRBV27	TGTGCCAGCAGCCGATACTTGGACAGGTCCTACGAGCAGTACTTC	CASSRYLDRSYEQYF
.	.	TRBJ2-5	TRBV11-1	TGTGCCAGCAGCTCTTCCAGCGGGGAGACCCAGTACTTC	CASSSSSGETQYF
.	TRBD1	TRBJ2-3	TRBV7-9	TGTGCCAGCAGCTTTCTCGGGACAGTAGCAGATACGCAGTATTTT	CASSFLGTVADTQYF